The 8 T cell receptor beta chains below come from one sample, sequenced in a study of blood T cell repertoires in COVID-19. The table came from immunoSEQ multiplex PCR; TCRdb's copy has only in-frame clones and leaves some out. The data contain approximately 320,000 clones, roughly 91% of them singletons. The sample was peripheral blood. The receptors shown here come from a woman in her 30s with COVID-19, enrolled during active disease.

This chain uses TRBV7-2 with TRBJ2-5; D is undetermined. CDR3 length equals 13 residues. Trimming left V 0 bases short and J 4 bases short, with 6 bases between. CDR1 is SGHTA, CDR2 FQGNSA, per germline. CDR3 in amino acids: CASSLALRETQYF. CDR3 nucleotide sequence: TGTGCCAGCAGCTTAGCGCTAAGAGAGACCCAGTACTTC.

V and J are TRBV6-1 and TRBJ1-5; D unclear. The CDR3 consists of 12 residues. V gave up 3 bases and J gave up 7 bases, with 7 bases separating them. Germline CDR1 reads MNHNS; CDR2 reads SASEGT. CDR3 nucleotides: TGTGCCAGCAGTGACAGATTACAGCCCCAGCATTTT. Amino acids: CASSDRLQPQHF.

CDR3 nucleotide sequence: TGTGCCAGCAATCCGCGCTATGGCACAGATACGCAGTATTTT. This codes for CASNPRYGTDTQYF. V and J are TRBV27 and TRBJ2-3; D is undetermined. V dropped 7 bases and J dropped 1 base, with 12 bases sitting between them. The CDR3 has 14 amino acids. CDR1 and CDR2 from the germline V gene are MNHEY and SMNVEV (reference sequence).

The gene calls are TRBV5-1 and TRBJ1-2; D might be TRBD1 (5 bases). V lost 3 bases, J lost 3 bases, and 15 bases lay in between. This CDR3 spans 15 amino acids. Germline assignment: CDR1 SGHRS and CDR2 YFSETQ. This CDR3 reads CASSSFGGVDYGYTF. For the CDR3, the DNA is TGCGCCAGCAGCTCATTTGGGGGGGTTGACTATGGCTACACCTTC.

The chain uses TRBV30 and TRBJ2-7; D unclear. V was shortened by 0 bases and J by 7 bases, with 13 bases between the two germline ends. The CDR3 runs to 13 residues. CDR1 is GTSNPN, CDR2 SVGIG, per germline (reference sequence). The DNA of the CDR3 is TGTGCCTGGAGTGTACTCCGAGGAGAGGAGCAGTACTTC. This gives the protein CAWSVLRGEEQYF.

The chain is built from TRBV5-5 and TRBJ1-4; 8 bases map to TRBD1. After removal of 0 bases from V and 7 bases from J, the junction contained 5 bases not matched to a gene. The CDR3 extends over 15 amino acids. Germline V gene data show CDR1 as SGHKS and CDR2 as YYEKEE (reference sequence). For the CDR3, the DNA is TGTGCCAGCAGCTTGGTCCCAGGGGGCGGTGAAAAACTGTTTTTT. Amino acids: CASSLVPGGGEKLFF.

The chain employs TRBV19 and TRBJ1-1, with TRBD1 as a possible D gene (6 bases). CDR1 is LNHDA, CDR2 SQIVND, per germline (reference sequence). Trimming pared 7 bases from V and 5 bases from J, leaving 17 bases between. The CDR3 runs to 14 residues. For the CDR3, the DNA is TGTGCCAGTATCCCCAGGGGTCAGGGTACTGAAGCTTTCTTT. The encoded protein is CASIPRGQGTEAFF.

The rearrangement joins TRBV28 to TRBJ2-7; a possible D gene is TRBD2 (5 bases). Germline-derived CDR1 and CDR2 are MDHEN and SYDVKM. V shed 4 bases and J shed 3 bases, with 19 bases lying between them. The CDR3 length is 16 residues. In DNA form, the CDR3 reads TGTGCCAGCAGTTGGGGTGGAGGTCGGGCCGGCTACGAGCAGTACTTC. It encodes CASSWGGGRAGYEQYF.